The 5 T cell receptor beta chains below were found in one sample sequenced in a study of cytomegalovirus exposure and HLA in healthy donors. PCR was performed using 60 Vbeta and 13 Jbeta primers. The table came from immunoSEQ multiplex PCR; TCRdb's copy has only in-frame clones and leaves some out. The profile covers under 200,000 clones, with about 77% appearing a single time and around 5.9% taken by the ten largest. The sample consisted of PBMCs. The source of these receptors is a young woman in good health and CMV-seropositive.

J is TRBJ1-5 and V is TRBV4-3; D call uncertain. V dropped 5 bases and J dropped 3 bases, with 8 bases sitting between them. Germline V gene lookup returns CDR1 LGHNA and CDR2 YSLEER. The CDR3 has 13 residues. The CDR3 loop is CASSSSVNQPQHF. DNA of the CDR3: TGCGCCAGCAGCTCGTCAGTCAATCAGCCCCAGCATTTT.

J is TRBJ1-1 and V is TRBV4-2, with 7 bases aligning to TRBD1. V gave up 3 bases and J gave up 8 bases; unmatched junction bases: 6. Germline-derived CDR1 and CDR2 are LGHNA and YNFKEQ. This CDR3 is built from 13 residues. CDR3 sequence reads: CASSHPGQAEAFF. Here the CDR3 DNA reads TGTGCCAGCAGCCACCCCGGACAGGCGGAAGCTTTCTTT.

The chain couples TRBV9 to TRBJ2-5; D possibly corresponds to TRBD2 (6 bases). TRBJ2-7 matches the DNA end more closely, so the J call is doubtful. The CDR3 extends over 15 amino acids. CDR1 SGDLS and CDR2 YYNGEE come from the germline V gene. For the CDR3, the DNA is TGTGCCAGCAGCGTAGTAGGAGGGGCAGGCTACGAGCAGTACTTC. It codes for CASSVVGGAGYEQYF.

This clone was observed a handful of times. V is TRBV7-9 and J is TRBJ2-3; the match to TRBD1 covers 7 bases. The CDR3 spans 15 residues. CDR1 is SEHNR, CDR2 FQNEAQ, per germline (reference sequence). The V and J ends lost 1 base and 2 bases, in that order; junction bases with no gene match: 3. The chain's CDR3 is CASSLDRGNTDTQYF. Written as DNA, the CDR3 is TGTGCCAGCAGCTTAGACAGGGGAAACACAGATACGCAGTATTTT.

V is TRBV7-9 and J is TRBJ2-4, with D possibly being TRBD2 (5 bases). The ends were cut back, 2 bases at V and 9 bases at J, with 14 bases in the middle. Germline assignment: CDR1 SEHNR and CDR2 FQNEAQ (reference sequence). This CDR3 is 14 amino acids long. CDR3 nucleotide sequence: TGTGCCAGCAGCTTATCCCGTGTTGAGGGCATTCAGTACTTC. Amino acid sequence: CASSLSRVEGIQYF.